One sample yielded the 31 T cell receptor beta chains listed below, sequenced in a study of cytotoxic CD8 clonotypes in ibrutinib-treated CLL. Generated by immunoSEQ multiplex PCR, the TCRdb table keeps only in-frame clones and is missing some. The table includes around 310,000 clones, just under 80% detected once. The sequenced sample was PBMCs, obtained before ibrutinib treatment. These receptors all stem from a human donor with chronic lymphocytic leukemia.

The rearrangement joins TRBV4-3 to TRBJ2-7; 9 bases match TRBD2. V shed 4 bases and J 3 bases; nucleotides not matched to a gene: 13. The CDR3 sequence is 17 residues long. From germline, CDR1 is LGHNA and CDR2 YSLEER. The CDR3 loop is CASSRRAGGVGGYEQYF. The CDR3 DNA reads as TGCGCCAGCAGCCGAAGAGCGGGGGGCGTCGGTGGCTACGAGCAGTACTTC.

V usage is TRBV25-1 and J usage is TRBJ2-5; TRBD1 matches at 8 bases. V dropped 2 bases and J dropped 6; count of bases not matched to a gene: 11. Germline V gene sequence: CDR1 MGHDK, CDR2 SYGVNS. The CDR3 sequence is 16 residues long. CDR3: CASSETGTGAYKTQYF. The CDR3 region has the DNA TGTGCCAGCAGTGAAACCGGGACAGGAGCGTACAAGACCCAGTACTTC. The full variable domain, rest sourced from reference TRBV25-1 and TRBJ2-5, is EADIYQTPRYLVIGTGKKITLECSQTMGHDKMYWYQQDPGMELHLIHYSYGVNSTEKGDLSSESTVSRIRTEHFPLTLESARPSHTSQYLCASSETGTGAYKTQYFGPGTRLLVL.

With regard to this clone: In the same sample, other DNA sequences code for this CDR3. V gene TRBV5-4 combines with J gene TRBJ2-1; 13 nucleotides agree with TRBD2. Germline loops: CDR1 SGHNT, CDR2 YYREEE (reference sequence). This CDR3 spans 15 amino acids. Losses at the gene ends were 3 bases for V and 5 bases for J; bases not matched to a gene: 2. As DNA, the CDR3 is TGTGCCAGCAGCTCCGGACTAGCGGGAGACAATGAGCAGTTCTTC. This translates into CASSSGLAGDNEQFF.

This chain connects TRBV7-8 to TRBJ2-1; D is possibly TRBD1 (6 bases). This CDR3 has 15 residues. CDR1 and CDR2 from the germline V gene are SGHVS and FQNEAQ. V lost 3 bases to trimming and J lost 2 bases, with 11 bases between them. For the CDR3, the DNA is TGTGCCAGCAGCTTTACGGGACACACCTACAATGAGCAGTTCTTC. It specifies CASSFTGHTYNEQFF.

This clone was seen a handful of times. The same CDR3 arises from other DNA sequences in this sample as well. V gene TRBV5-1 combines with J gene TRBJ2-1; D tentatively reads TRBD1 or TRBD2 (5 bases each). CDR1 is SGHRS and CDR2 is YFSETQ in the germline V gene. The CDR3 is made up of 15 amino acids. Trimming took off 1 base at V and 7 bases at J, with 15 bases between the two ends. CDR3 sequence (DNA): TGCGCCAGCAGCTTGTTAGCAGGTGAGGGGAATGAGCAGTTCTTC. It is translated as CASSLLAGEGNEQFF.

This chain links TRBV25-1 with TRBJ2-7; 8 nucleotides agree with TRBD1. The CDR3 has 14 amino acids. V was pared by 6 bases and J by 5 bases, with 9 bases of the junction left unmatched. Germline V gene data show CDR1 as MGHDK and CDR2 as SYGVNS. The CDR3 loop is CASRVGDRLNEQYF. The CDR3, as DNA: TGTGCCAGCAGAGTAGGGGACAGGCTCAACGAGCAGTACTTC.

The rearrangement uses TRBV30 and TRBJ1-3; D may be TRBD1 (5 bases). The CDR3 length is 14 residues. Germline CDR1 GTSNPN, CDR2 SVGIG (reference sequence). V was pared by 0 bases and J by 0 bases, with 6 bases between. The CDR3 DNA sequence: TGTGCCTGGAGTGTCAGGGTCTCTGGAAACACCATATATTTT. Protein: CAWSVRVSGNTIYF.

The CDR3 here is CAWKGGRAGEQYF. In DNA form, the CDR3 reads TGTGCCTGGAAAGGCGGGAGGGCCGGTGAGCAGTACTTC. The chain couples TRBV30 to TRBJ2-7; the match to TRBD2 covers 9 bases. V trimming: 4 bases; J trimming: 7 bases; junction bases outside the gene matches: 8. This CDR3 is 13 amino acids long. Germline CDR1 and CDR2: GTSNPN and SVGIG (reference sequence).

The chain recombines TRBV5-1 with TRBJ2-3; possible D gene TRBD2, 6 bases. This CDR3 region has 13 residues. Germline CDR1 and CDR2: SGHRS and YFSETQ. Trimming took 6 bases from V and 4 from J, leaving 12 bases between them. The DNA of the CDR3 is TGCGCCAGCAACCCCGGGAGCCCAGATACGCAGTATTTT. It yields the protein CASNPGSPDTQYF.

The rearrangement uses TRBV27 and TRBJ2-2; 13 positions agree with TRBD2. V gave up 4 bases and J gave up 4 bases; unmatched junction bases: 12. Germline CDR1 reads MNHEY; CDR2 reads SMNVEV (reference sequence). The CDR3 totals 19 residues. As DNA, the CDR3 is TGTGCCAGCAGTTCGACACCTACGGGACTAGCGGGATCCACCGGGGAGCTGTTTTTT. Translating gives CASSSTPTGLAGSTGELFF.

The chain recombines TRBV27 with TRBJ1-3; the D gene is possibly TRBD1 (6 bases). The CDR3 totals 18 residues. Trimming stripped 3 bases from V and 0 bases from J, with 18 bases between. Germline CDR1 reads MNHEY; CDR2 reads SMNVEV (reference sequence). The CDR3: CASSLRSPGTFSGNTIYF. CDR3 sequence (DNA): TGTGCCAGCAGTTTGCGAAGTCCCGGGACATTCTCTGGAAACACCATATATTTT.

The chain employs TRBV5-1 and TRBJ2-7; 8 nucleotides agree with TRBD2. V dropped 9 bases and J dropped 2; count of bases not matched to a gene: 10. The CDR3 loop spans 14 amino acids. Germline CDR1 SGHRS, CDR2 YFSETQ. CDR3 in amino acids: CATRQTSGAYEQYF. The CDR3 DNA reads as TGCGCCACCCGACAAACTAGCGGCGCCTACGAGCAGTACTTC.

The chain uses TRBV6-1 and TRBJ2-7; D not certain. Trimming took off 6 bases at V and 4 bases at J, with 7 bases between the two ends. CDR3 size: 11 residues. The germline CDR1 and CDR2 sequences are MNHNS and SASEGT. The DNA for the CDR3 is TGTGCCAGCAGGTTGAGGTACGAGCAGTACTTC. It is translated as CASRLRYEQYF.

The chain couples TRBV5-1 to TRBJ2-5; perhaps TRBD2 as D (6 bases). Trimming shortened V by 0 bases and J by 1 base, and 13 bases separated the two germline ends. CDR3 length: 16 amino acids. Germline CDR1 reads SGHRS; CDR2 reads YFSETQ. CDR3 residues: CASSLDFSGGQETQYF. The DNA for the CDR3 is TGCGCCAGCAGCTTGGATTTCTCCGGGGGCCAAGAGACCCAGTACTTC. The whole variable domain, remainder taken from reference TRBV5-1 and TRBJ2-5, is KAGVTQTPRYLIKTRGQQVTLSCSPISGHRSVSWYQQTPGQGLQFLFEYFSETQRNKGNFPGRFSGRQFSNSRSEMNVSTLELGDSALYLCASSLDFSGGQETQYFGPGTRLLVL.

The CDR3 DNA reads TGCGCCAGCAGCTCAACCGGGACGGACTATGGCTACACCTTC. It yields the protein CASSSTGTDYGYTF. This chain uses TRBV5-1 with TRBJ1-2, with a weak D call TRBD1 (5 bases). The CDR3 is 14 amino acids. Trimming removed 3 bases from V and 3 bases from J, with 12 bases in between. The germline gives CDR1 SGHRS, CDR2 YFSETQ.

The gene calls are TRBV5-1 and TRBJ1-2, with D perhaps TRBD1 (5 bases). Trimming pared 0 bases from V and 6 bases from J, leaving 12 bases between. The CDR3 runs 14 residues. CDR1 is SGHRS and CDR2 is YFSETQ in the germline V gene. The CDR3 spells CASSLVGTEHGYTF. The CDR3 DNA reads TGCGCCAGCAGCTTGGTAGGGACGGAACATGGCTACACCTTC.

CDR3 in amino acids: CASRTVTRSNQPQHF. The CDR3 DNA reads TGTGCCAGCAGAACAGTGACGAGGAGCAATCAGCCCCAGCATTTT. The V and J genes are TRBV28 and TRBJ1-5; D remains unclear. V lost 6 bases, J lost 1 base, and 13 bases lay in between. Germline V CDR1 and CDR2: MDHEN, SYDVKM. This CDR3 has 15 amino acids.

The gene calls are TRBV7-6 and TRBJ2-6; no clear D gene. Germline V gene data show CDR1 as SGHVS and CDR2 as FNYEAQ. The V and J ends lost 5 bases and 0 bases respectively, with 11 bases between them. This CDR3 has 16 residues. The CDR3 nucleotides are TGTGCCAGCAGCCCCGAACCCAGCTCTGGGGCCAACGTCCTGACTTTC. Residues: CASSPEPSSGANVLTF.

V gene TRBV11-2 combines with J gene TRBJ2-5; D tentatively fits TRBD1 or TRBD2 (5 bases each). CDR1 SGHAT and CDR2 FQNNGV come from the germline V gene. V lost 1 base and J 4 bases, leaving 7 bases between the germline ends. The CDR3 has 13 amino acids. The DNA of the CDR3 is TGTGCCAGCAGCTTAGTGAGGGGAGAGACCCAGTACTTC. Protein product: CASSLVRGETQYF. The variable domain in full, completed from reference TRBV11-2 and TRBJ2-5, reads EAGVAQSPRYKIIEKRQSVAFWCNPISGHATLYWYQQILGQGPKLLIQFQNNGVVDDSQLPKDRFSAERLKGVDSTLKIQPAKLEDSAVYLCASSLVRGETQYFGPGTRLLVL.

This rearrangement joins TRBV5-6 to TRBJ2-2, with TRBD1 matching over 7 bases. Germline values: CDR1 SGHDT, CDR2 YYEEEE. This CDR3 has 19 residues. The V segment lost 0 bases and the J segment 0 bases; nucleotides outside the gene matches: 11. The CDR3, as DNA: TGTGCCAGCAGCTTGGCCCCCCGAACGACAGGGCCGAACACCGGGGAGCTGTTTTTT. It is translated as CASSLAPRTTGPNTGELFF.

The chain employs TRBV5-6 and TRBJ1-1; tentative D call: TRBD1 (6 bases). The CDR3 is 17 amino acids. Trimming removed 5 bases at V and 3 bases at J, with 23 bases between. Per the germline V gene, CDR1 is SGHDT and CDR2 is YYEEEE. The CDR3 nucleotides read TGTGCCAGCAGGTACATCGCCGGGGGGCGCGGAGACACTGAAGCTTTCTTT. Residues: CASRYIAGGRGDTEAFF.

The CDR3 is CASSQGVGGVYEQYF. CDR3 bases: TGCGCCAGCAGCCAAGGGGTGGGAGGGGTATACGAGCAGTACTTC. This chain uses TRBV4-3 with TRBJ2-7; 7 bases fit TRBD2. This CDR3 contains 15 residues. With V trimmed by 1 base and J by 4 bases, 7 bases remained unmatched. Per the germline V gene, CDR1 is LGHNA and CDR2 is YSLEER.

The gene calls are TRBV9 and TRBJ2-3; maybe TRBD2 (6 bases). This CDR3 contains 15 residues. V lost 4 bases to trimming and J lost 0 bases, with 12 bases between them. The V gene's germline CDR1 is SGDLS and CDR2 YYNGEE. The CDR3 DNA is TGTGCCAGCAGCATATTAGCGGCTAGCACAGATACGCAGTATTTT. Its translation is CASSILAASTDTQYF.

The gene calls are TRBV19 and TRBJ2-5; D might be TRBD2 (6 bases). Germline loops: CDR1 LNHDA, CDR2 SQIVND (reference sequence). CDR3 length: 15 amino acids. With 5 bases removed from V and 0 bases from J, the gap between germline ends came to 13 bases. The CDR3 DNA is TGTGCCAGTAGTCACGGGACTTTTAACCAAGAGACCCAGTACTTC. It specifies CASSHGTFNQETQYF.

The chain combines TRBV30 with TRBJ2-7, with TRBD2 as a possible D gene (6 bases). Germline V lookup: CDR1 GTSNPN, CDR2 SVGIG (reference sequence). This CDR3 has 17 residues. Trimming cost V 3 bases and J 4 bases, with 25 bases left between them. This CDR3 is CAWRDPFIVAERYEQYF. The CDR3 DNA is TGTGCCTGGAGGGACCCTTTTATCGTAGCGGAAAGATACGAGCAGTACTTC.

As DNA, the CDR3 is TGTGCCAGCGGGGGACTAGCGGCCTACAATGAGCAGTTCTTC. This encodes CASGGLAAYNEQFF. The chain joins TRBV2 to TRBJ2-1; 11 bases agree with TRBD2. Looked up from germline, CDR1 is SNHLY and CDR2 is FYNNEI. The CDR3 contains 14 residues. V shed 8 bases, J shed 2 bases, and the junction held 2 bases outside the gene matches.

The table lists this clone with a few counts. The chain employs TRBV9 and TRBJ1-2; D is unresolved. The CDR3 length is 12 residues. Germline CDR1 and CDR2: SGDLS and YYNGEE. V lost 3 bases to trimming and J lost 9 bases, with 12 bases between them. CDR3 nucleotides: TGTGCCAGCAGCGCGGAGGATTTGCGCTACACCTTC. Translated: CASSAEDLRYTF.

This chain links TRBV6-1 with TRBJ2-7; D is undetermined. Trimming removed 2 bases from V and 2 bases from J, with 7 bases in between. This CDR3 is 13 amino acids long. The germline CDR1 and CDR2 sequences are MNHNS and SASEGT. Here the CDR3 DNA reads TGTGCCAGCAGTGAAAGGGCTGCCTACGAGCAGTACTTC. This codes for CASSERAAYEQYF.

The chain couples TRBV19 to TRBJ2-1; D ambiguous. Germline values: CDR1 LNHDA, CDR2 SQIVND (reference sequence). CDR3 length: 15 amino acids. Trimming pared 2 bases from V and 3 bases from J, leaving 11 bases between. The CDR3, as DNA: TGTGCCAGTAGTATAACGCAAAGCCTCTACAATGAGCAGTTCTTC. As protein: CASSITQSLYNEQFF.

The chain carries TRBV29-1 and TRBJ2-1; the match to TRBD2 covers 8 bases. This CDR3 is built from 14 residues. V shed 6 bases, J shed 5 bases, and the junction held 9 bases outside the gene matches. Germline CDR1 and CDR2: SQVTM and ANQGSEA. CDR3 loop: CSVAGLGFHNEQFF. CDR3 in DNA: TGCAGCGTGGCGGGACTAGGGTTTCACAATGAGCAGTTCTTC.

The J gene is TRBJ1-4, the V gene TRBV5-6, with D perhaps TRBD1 (6 bases). Trimming took off 3 bases at V and 6 bases at J, with 21 bases between the two ends. Germline V lookup: CDR1 SGHDT, CDR2 YYEEEE. There are 17 residues in the CDR3. The CDR3 region is CASSYRGATGFDEKLFF. In nucleotides, the CDR3 is TGTGCCAGCAGCTATCGGGGGGCGACAGGCTTCGATGAAAAACTGTTTTTT.